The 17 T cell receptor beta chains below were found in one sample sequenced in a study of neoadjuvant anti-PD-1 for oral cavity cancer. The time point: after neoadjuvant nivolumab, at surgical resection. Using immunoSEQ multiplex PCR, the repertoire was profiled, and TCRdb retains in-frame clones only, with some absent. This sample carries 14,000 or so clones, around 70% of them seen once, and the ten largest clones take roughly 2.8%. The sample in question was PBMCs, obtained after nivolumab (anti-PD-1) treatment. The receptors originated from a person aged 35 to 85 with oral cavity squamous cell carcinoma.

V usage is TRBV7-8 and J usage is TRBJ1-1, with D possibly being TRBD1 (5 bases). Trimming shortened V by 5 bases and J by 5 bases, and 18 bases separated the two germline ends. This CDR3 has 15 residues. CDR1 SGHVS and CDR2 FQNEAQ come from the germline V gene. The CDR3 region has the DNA TGTGCCAGCAGCCCGGGACTTCAAAAGGGGACTGAAGCTTTCTTT. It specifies CASSPGLQKGTEAFF.

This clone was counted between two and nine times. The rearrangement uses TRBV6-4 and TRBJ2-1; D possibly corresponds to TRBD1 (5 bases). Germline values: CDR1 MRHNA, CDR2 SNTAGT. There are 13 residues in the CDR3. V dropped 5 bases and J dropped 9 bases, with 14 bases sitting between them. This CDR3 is CASSLEGEGEQFF. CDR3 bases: TGTGCCAGCAGTTTGGAAGGGGAAGGTGAGCAGTTCTTC.

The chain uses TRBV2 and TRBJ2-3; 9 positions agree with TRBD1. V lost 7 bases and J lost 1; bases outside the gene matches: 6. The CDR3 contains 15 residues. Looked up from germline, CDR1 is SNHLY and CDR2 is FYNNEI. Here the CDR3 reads CASMIRDRGTDTQYF. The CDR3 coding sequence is TGTGCCAGCATGATTAGGGACAGGGGCACAGATACGCAGTATTTT.

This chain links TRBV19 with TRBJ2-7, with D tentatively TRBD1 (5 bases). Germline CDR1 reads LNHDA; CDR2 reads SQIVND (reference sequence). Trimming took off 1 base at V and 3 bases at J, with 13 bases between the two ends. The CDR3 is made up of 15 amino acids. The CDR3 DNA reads TGTGCCAGTAGTATAGGCGCAGGGATAATCTACGAGCAGTACTTC. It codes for CASSIGAGIIYEQYF.

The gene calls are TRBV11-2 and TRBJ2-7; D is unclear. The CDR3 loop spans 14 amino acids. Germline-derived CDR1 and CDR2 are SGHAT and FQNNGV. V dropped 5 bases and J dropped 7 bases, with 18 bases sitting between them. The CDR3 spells CASSPPLGLWEQYF. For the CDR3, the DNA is TGTGCCAGCAGCCCCCCTCTAGGCTTGTGGGAGCAGTACTTC.

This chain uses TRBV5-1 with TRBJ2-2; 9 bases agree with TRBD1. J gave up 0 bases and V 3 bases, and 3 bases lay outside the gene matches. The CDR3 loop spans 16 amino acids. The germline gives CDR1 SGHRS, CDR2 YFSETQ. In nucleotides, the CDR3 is TGCGCCAGCAGCTGGGGGACAGGGTCGAACACCGGGGAGCTGTTTTTT. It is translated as CASSWGTGSNTGELFF. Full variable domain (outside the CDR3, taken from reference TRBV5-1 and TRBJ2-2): KAGVTQTPRYLIKTRGQQVTLSCSPISGHRSVSWYQQTPGQGLQFLFEYFSETQRNKGNFPGRFSGRQFSNSRSEMNVSTLELGDSALYLCASSWGTGSNTGELFFGEGSRLTVL.

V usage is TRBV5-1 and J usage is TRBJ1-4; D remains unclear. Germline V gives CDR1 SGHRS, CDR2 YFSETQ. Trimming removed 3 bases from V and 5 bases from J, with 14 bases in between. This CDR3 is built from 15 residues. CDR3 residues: CASSSRTGGNEKLFF. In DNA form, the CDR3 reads TGCGCCAGCAGCTCCCGGACGGGCGGCAATGAAAAACTGTTTTTT. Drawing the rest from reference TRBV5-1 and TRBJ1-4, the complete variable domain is KAGVTQTPRYLIKTRGQQVTLSCSPISGHRSVSWYQQTPGQGLQFLFEYFSETQRNKGNFPGRFSGRQFSNSRSEMNVSTLELGDSALYLCASSSRTGGNEKLFFGSGTQLSVL.

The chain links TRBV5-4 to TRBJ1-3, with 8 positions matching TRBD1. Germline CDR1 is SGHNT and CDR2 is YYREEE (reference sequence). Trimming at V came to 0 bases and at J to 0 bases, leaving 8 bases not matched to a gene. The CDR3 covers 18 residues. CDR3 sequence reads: CASSLGAGGFYSGNTIYF. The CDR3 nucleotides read TGTGCCAGCAGCTTGGGAGCAGGGGGCTTTTACTCTGGAAACACCATATATTTT.

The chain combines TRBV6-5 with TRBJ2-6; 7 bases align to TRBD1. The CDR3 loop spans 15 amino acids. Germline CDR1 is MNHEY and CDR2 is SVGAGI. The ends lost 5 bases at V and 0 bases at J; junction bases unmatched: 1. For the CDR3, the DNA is TGTGCCAGCAGTCCAGGGGGCTCTGGGGCCAACGTCCTGACTTTC. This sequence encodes CASSPGGSGANVLTF.

This CDR3 reads CASSYPGQAGYTF. The CDR3 DNA reads TGTGCCAGCAGTTACCCGGGACAGGCGGGCTACACCTTC. This chain links TRBV6-5 with TRBJ1-2; 8 nucleotides align to TRBD1. Germline trimming cut 2 bases from V and 8 bases from J; bases unmatched to any gene: 4. Germline CDR1 is MNHEY and CDR2 is SVGAGI. This CDR3 comprises 13 residues.

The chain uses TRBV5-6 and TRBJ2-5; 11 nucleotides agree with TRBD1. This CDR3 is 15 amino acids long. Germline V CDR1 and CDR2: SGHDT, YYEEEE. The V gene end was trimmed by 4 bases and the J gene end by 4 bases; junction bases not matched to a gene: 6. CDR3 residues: CASSTDRGLRETQYF. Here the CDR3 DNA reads TGTGCCAGCAGCACGGACAGGGGGCTCCGAGAGACCCAGTACTTC.

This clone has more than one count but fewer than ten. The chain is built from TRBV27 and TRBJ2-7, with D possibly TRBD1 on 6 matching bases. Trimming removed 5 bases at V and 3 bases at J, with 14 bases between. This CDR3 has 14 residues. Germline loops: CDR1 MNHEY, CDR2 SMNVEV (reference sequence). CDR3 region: CASSGGWGNYEQYF. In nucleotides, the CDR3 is TGTGCCAGCAGTGGGGGCTGGGGGAACTACGAGCAGTACTTC.

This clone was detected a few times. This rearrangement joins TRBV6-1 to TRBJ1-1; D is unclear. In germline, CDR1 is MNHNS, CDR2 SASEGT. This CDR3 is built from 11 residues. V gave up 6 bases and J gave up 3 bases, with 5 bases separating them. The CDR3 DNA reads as TGTGCCAGCAGACAGTACACTGAAGCTTTCTTT. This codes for CASRQYTEAFF.

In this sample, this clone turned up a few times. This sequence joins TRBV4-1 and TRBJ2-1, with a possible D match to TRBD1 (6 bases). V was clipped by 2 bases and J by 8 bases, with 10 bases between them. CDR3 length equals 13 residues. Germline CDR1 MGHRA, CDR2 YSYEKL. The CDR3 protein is CASSQSGVYEQFF. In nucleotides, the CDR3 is TGCGCCAGCAGCCAATCAGGGGTCTATGAGCAGTTCTTC.

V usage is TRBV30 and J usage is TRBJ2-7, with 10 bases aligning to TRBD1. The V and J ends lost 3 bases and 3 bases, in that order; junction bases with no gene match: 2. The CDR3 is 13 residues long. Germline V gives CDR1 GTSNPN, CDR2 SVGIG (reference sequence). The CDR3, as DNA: TGTGCCTGGAGGGGGACAGGGGACTACGAGCAGTACTTC. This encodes CAWRGTGDYEQYF. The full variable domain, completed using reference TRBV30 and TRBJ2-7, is SQTIHQWPATLVQPVGSPLSLECTVEGTSNPNLYWYRQAAGRGLQLLFYSVGIGQISSEVPQNLSASRPQDRQFILSSKKLLLSDSGFYLCAWRGTGDYEQYFGPGTRLTVT.

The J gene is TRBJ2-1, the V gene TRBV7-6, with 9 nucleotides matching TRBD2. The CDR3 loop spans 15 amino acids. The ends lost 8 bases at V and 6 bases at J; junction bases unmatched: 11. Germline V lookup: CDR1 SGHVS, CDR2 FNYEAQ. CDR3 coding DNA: TGTGCCAGCTCAACTAGCGGGCTCACGGCCAATGAGCAGTTCTTC. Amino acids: CASSTSGLTANEQFF.

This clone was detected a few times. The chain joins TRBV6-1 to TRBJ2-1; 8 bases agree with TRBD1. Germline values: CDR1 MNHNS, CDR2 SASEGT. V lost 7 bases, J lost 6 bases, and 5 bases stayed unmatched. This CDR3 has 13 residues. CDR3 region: CASTRTGTNEQFF. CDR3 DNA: TGTGCCAGCACGAGGACAGGGACCAATGAGCAGTTCTTC.